This T cell receptor beta chain was profiled in a study of OX40 agonist ivuxolimab in advanced cancers. Study background: Patients undergoing dose escalation presented with hepatocellular carcinoma, melanoma, renal cell or head and neck cancer. Allowance was made for prior anti-PD-1, anti-PD-L1 or anti-CTLA-4 therapy, and about 44% had some. The dose-escalation cohort was roughly 83% male, with a mean age of about 56 years, ranging about 23 to 90.

The V gene end was trimmed by 5 bases and the J gene end by 9 bases; junction bases not matched to a gene: 12. The germline V gene has CDR1 SGHAT and CDR2 FQNNGV. There are 15 residues in the CDR3. The repertoire was sequenced with immunoSEQ multiplex PCR; TCRdb's copy has only in-frame clones and lacks some. The sample holds tens of thousands of clones; 87% are singletons and the top ten take about 1.3%. This chain uses TRBV11-2 with TRBJ2-2, with 7 bases identical to TRBD1. The clonotype originates from an adult with an advanced solid tumor such as melanoma, head and neck, liver or kidney cancer. The sequencing used CD4+ or CD8+ T cells sorted from blood, collected in a trial of the OX40 agonist ivuxolimab. The CDR3 region is CASSPNRGGPRELFF. The CDR3 DNA reads TGTGCCAGCAGCCCCAACAGGGGTGGGCCACGGGAGCTGTTTTTT.